The next 8 T cell receptor beta chains were all read from a single sample in a study of blood T cell repertoires in COVID-19. Profiling relied on immunoSEQ multiplex PCR, and the TCRdb table lists in-frame clones only, not all of them. The sample shows 170,000 or so clones, around nine tenths of them seen only once. Sequencing input: peripheral blood. The receptors shown here come from a man aged 35 to 55 with active or convalescent COVID-19.

The gene calls are TRBV19 and TRBJ1-4; 8 bases line up with TRBD1. The CDR3 is 16 amino acids. CDR1 and CDR2 from the germline V gene are LNHDA and SQIVND (reference sequence). The junction had 9 bases not matched to a gene; V was cut back by 5 bases and J by 4 bases. The CDR3 DNA reads TGTGCCAGTAGTTATACAACAGGGGGGTTTAATGAAAAACTGTTTTTT. Protein: CASSYTTGGFNEKLFF.

The rearrangement uses TRBV4-1 and TRBJ2-7; 13 nucleotides match TRBD2. V shed 5 bases, J shed 5 bases, and the junction held 9 bases outside the gene matches. The length of the CDR3 is 16 residues. Per germline, CDR1 MGHRA and CDR2 YSYEKL. The CDR3 nucleotides are TGCGCCAGCAGCATCACTAGCGGGGGGGCAAACAACGAGCAGTACTTC. It translates to CASSITSGGANNEQYF.

This clone was observed once. The chain has TRBV19 and TRBJ2-3, with TRBD2 identical over 10 bases. J gave up 4 bases and V 3 bases, and 10 bases lay outside the gene matches. The CDR3 consists of 17 residues. Germline V gene lookup returns CDR1 LNHDA and CDR2 SQIVND (reference sequence). CDR3: CASSIILSGGPADTQYF. The DNA for the CDR3 is TGTGCCAGTAGTATTATTCTTAGCGGGGGGCCCGCAGATACGCAGTATTTT.

The CDR3 sequence is CASKSGGLEQFF. The CDR3 DNA is TGTGCCAGCAAATCAGGGGGTTTAGAGCAGTTCTTC. The V and J genes are TRBV27 and TRBJ2-1, with 7 bases aligning to TRBD1. Germline assignment: CDR1 MNHEY and CDR2 SMNVEV (reference sequence). After removal of 7 bases from V and 10 bases from J, the junction contained 7 bases not matched to a gene. This CDR3 is built from 12 residues.

The chain employs TRBV5-4 and TRBJ1-2; D remains ambiguous. This CDR3 region has 14 residues. V was pared by 3 bases and J by 1 base, with 10 bases between. Germline lookup yields CDR1 SGHNT and CDR2 YYREEE (reference sequence). The CDR3 bases are TGTGCCAGCAGCTACCCCGGCGGTAACTATGGCTACACCTTC. As protein: CASSYPGGNYGYTF.

This clone showed up just a few times. The CDR3 region has the DNA TGTGCCAGCAGCCCACGGGACAAGAGGAATGAAAAACTGTTTTTT. The encoded protein is CASSPRDKRNEKLFF. The chain has TRBV13 and TRBJ1-4; tentatively, D is TRBD1 (6 bases). Germline lookup yields CDR1 PRHDT and CDR2 FYEKMQ (reference sequence). CDR3 length equals 15 residues. V was pared by 5 bases and J by 5 bases, with 15 bases between.

This CDR3 reads CASSASGTGFGGEKLFF. The CDR3 DNA is TGTGCCAGCAGTGCGTCCGGGACAGGATTTGGCGGGGAAAAACTGTTTTTT. This rearrangement joins TRBV6-1 to TRBJ1-4; TRBD1 matches 8 bases. J lost 8 bases, V lost 4 bases, and 15 bases had no gene match. The germline V gene encodes CDR1 MNHNS and CDR2 SASEGT. This CDR3 spans 17 amino acids.

The rearrangement joins TRBV28 to TRBJ1-5, with D possibly being TRBD1 (5 bases). CDR1 and CDR2 (germline): MDHEN, SYDVKM. The germline V and J ends were trimmed by 3 bases and 9 bases, with 12 bases remaining between them. CDR3 length equals 13 residues. CDR3 protein: CASSLGGEGPQHF. The DNA of the CDR3 is TGTGCCAGCAGTTTGGGGGGTGAGGGGCCCCAGCATTTT.